This is a list of T cell receptor beta chains from one sample in a study of T cell responses to AZD1222 COVID-19 vaccine. Produced via immunoSEQ multiplex PCR; TCRdb's table is partial and in-frame only. There are roughly 100,000 clones in the sample; around 90% occur only once, and approximately 20% lies in the top ten. The material was peripheral blood, obtained on day 0 of AZD1222 vaccination. Receptors originate from an adult in good health. Both conserved end residues are part of each CDR3. Each record gives: clone size, D gene, J gene, V gene, CDR3 DNA, CDR3 protein. The D gene is left open where the match is weak. A clone size is listed for some rows: how often the clone was seen (once, few, many), or a class if it is expanded.

. TRBD2 TRBJ2-1 TRBV19 TGTGCCAGTACAAGGCGGGGGGCGGACAATGAGCAGTTCTTC CASTRRGADNEQFF
. . TRBJ1-2 TRBV7-8 TGTGCCAGCAGTATACAGGAGGGGAATGGCTACACCTTC CASSIQEGNGYTF
. . TRBJ1-5 TRBV6-5 TGTGCCAGCAGTTACTCGATACGGTCAGATCAGCCCCAGCATTTT CASSYSIRSDQPQHF
. . TRBJ1-6 TRBV7-6 TGTGCCAGCAGTAAAACGACTCTTAATAATTCACCCCTCCACTTT CASSKTTLNNSPLHF
. . TRBJ2-7 TRBV28 TGTGCCAGCAGCCCCGACAGGTACGAGCAGTACTTC CASSPDRYEQYF
. . TRBJ1-1 TRBV3-1/TRBV3-2 TGTGCCAGCAGCCGAGACGGGGCGGGACGTCAAGGGGCTGAAGCTTTCTTT CASSRDGAGRQGAEAFF
few . TRBJ2-3 TRBV19 TGTGCCAGTAGTAGTCTAGCTTGGGCAGATACGCAGTATTTT CASSSLAWADTQYF
. . TRBJ1-2 TRBV28 TGTGCCAGCATAGCCGGGAACTATGGCTACACCTTC CASIAGNYGYTF
. TRBD1 TRBJ1-1 TRBV29-1 TGCAGCACCCGACGACAGGGGACCACTGAAGCTTTCTTT CSTRRQGTTEAFF
. TRBD2 TRBJ2-1 TRBV27 TGTGCCAGCAGTCTACTAGCGGGGGGGAATGAGCAGTTCTTC CASSLLAGGNEQFF
. . TRBJ2-3 TRBV10-3 TGTGCCATCAGTGAGTCCCGGGAGTGGGATACGCAGTATTTT CAISESREWDTQYF
. . TRBJ2-5 TRBV9 TGTGCCAGCAGCGTAGGGCCCGAGGGGGAGACCCAGTACTTC CASSVGPEGETQYF
once . TRBJ1-5 TRBV7-9 TGTGCCAGCAGCTCCCAAACAGGGAATCAGCCCCAGCATTTT CASSSQTGNQPQHF
few TRBD2 TRBJ2-3 TRBV7-2 TGTGCCAGCCCGGCACAACTAGCGGACCCAACAGATACGCAGTATTTT CASPAQLADPTDTQYF
. . TRBJ2-7 TRBV5-1 TGCGCCAGCAGCTTGGCTACAGGGTTTTACGAGCAGTACTTC CASSLATGFYEQYF
. . TRBJ2-1 TRBV5-5 TGTGCCAGCAGCTATGGTCCCCCTGGTGAGCAGTTCTTC CASSYGPPGEQFF
. TRBD1 TRBJ2-7 TRBV18 TGTGCCAGCTCACCAGCCACAGGGGACGAGCAGTACTTC CASSPATGDEQYF
. . TRBJ2-7 TRBV2 TGTGCCAGCAGGAGGGCTTGGAACTCCTACGAGCAGTACTTC CASRRAWNSYEQYF